Sequencing of this TCR beta chain was carried out in a study of T cell repertoires in cytomegalovirus infection. Study details: Matching HLA type and CMV infection were both indicated by public TCR beta signatures.

Of note for this clonotype: The target antigen is unknown.

Each CDR3 protein is one row after TCRdb ran MiXCR on the reads. The sample yields roughly 760,000 distinct CDR3 sequences, 35% seen once. Germline V gene data show CDR1 as MNHEY and CDR2 as SVGAGI. This CDR3 region has 18 residues. V was clipped by 6 bases and J by 7 bases, with 27 bases between them. Whole-study findings and limits: Ex vivo responses were dominated by HLA-C-restricted CMV-specific TCR beta clonotypes.

Sequences were obtained from PBMCs. The V and J genes are TRBV6-5 and TRBJ2-2; possibly TRBD2 for D (5 bases). This TCR was recovered from a human donor in good health (CMV status not recorded). Some clones in this sample may be carry-over from other donors' samples. The chain's CDR3 is CASSLRDRTSEVLGELFF. Here the CDR3 DNA reads TGTGCCAGCAGCCTACGGGATCGGACGTCAGAAGTCCTCGGGGAGCTGTTTTTT.